This TCR beta chain came from a study of blood T cell repertoires in COVID-19. Study overall: Both acute and convalescent COVID-19 samples were obtained from the United States, Italy and Spain. PBMCs, B-cell-depleted T cells, or T cells were the source of the cDNA or gDNA that made up the material.

Source study methods: Amplification of reference gene primers provided the estimated nucleated cell counts. Data came from immunoSEQ multiplex PCR; TCRdb stores just in-frame clones and leaves some out. V and J calls and clone size follow that table, whereas D and trimming were derived from the DNA. The sample records under 300,000 clones, about 88% being singletons. Germline lookup yields CDR1 LNHDA and CDR2 SQIVND (reference sequence). V shed 6 bases and J 5 bases; nucleotides not matched to a gene: 7. The CDR3 length is 14 residues. The receptor was derived from a woman in her thirties or forties who had recovered from COVID-19. Specimen: peripheral blood. The V gene is TRBV19, the J gene TRBJ1-1; 9 positions agree with TRBD1. CDR3 protein: CASRPGQGRTEAFF. The CDR3, as DNA: TGTGCCAGTAGACCGGGACAGGGAAGGACTGAAGCTTTCTTT.